These 21 T cell receptor beta chains were sequenced from one sample in a study of cytomegalovirus exposure and HLA in healthy donors. PCR primers comprised 60 Vbeta and 13 Jbeta primers. Sequenced by immunoSEQ multiplex PCR; TCRdb stores in-frame clones only, minus some. The table records 76,000 or so clones, 73% of them present only once. Sequenced material: PBMCs. Receptor source: a woman between 40 and 50 years old in good health and CMV-seropositive.

This chain links TRBV9 with TRBJ1-6, with D possibly TRBD1 on 5 matching bases. The CDR3 spans 15 residues. CDR1 SGDLS and CDR2 YYNGEE come from the germline V gene. V dropped 3 bases and J dropped 8 bases, with 15 bases sitting between them. Here the CDR3 reads CASSELGADHSPLHF. DNA of the CDR3: TGTGCCAGCAGCGAGCTAGGGGCGGACCATTCACCCCTCCACTTT.

The chain recombines TRBV7-2 with TRBJ2-7, with 8 bases identical to TRBD2. The CDR3 spans 14 residues. Germline-derived CDR1 and CDR2 are SGHTA and FQGNSA. The trim removed 2 bases at V and 3 bases at J, leaving 3 bases unmatched. The CDR3 DNA sequence: TGTGCCAGCAGCTTAAGACTAGCGAGCTACGAGCAGTACTTC. Encoded protein: CASSLRLASYEQYF.

V usage is TRBV4-1 and J usage is TRBJ1-2; D ambiguous. Per germline, CDR1 MGHRA and CDR2 YSYEKL. This CDR3 has 13 amino acids. Trimming cost V 1 base and J 6 bases, with 9 bases left between them. CDR3 protein: CASSQGSGDGYTF. CDR3 bases: TGCGCCAGCAGCCAAGGTTCCGGGGATGGCTACACCTTC.

This chain's CDR3 is CASRNRGTDTQYF. The CDR3 nucleotides read TGTGCCAGCAGAAACAGGGGCACAGATACGCAGTATTTT. This chain joins TRBV5-4 and TRBJ2-3; possibly TRBD1 for D (6 bases). The germline gives CDR1 SGHNT, CDR2 YYREEE (reference sequence). Trimming pared 5 bases from V and 1 base from J, leaving 8 bases between. This CDR3 spans 13 amino acids.

This clone appeared a few times. This chain links TRBV25-1 with TRBJ1-5; D not resolved. Trimming stripped 5 bases from V and 2 bases from J, with 16 bases between. The CDR3 covers 16 residues. Per the germline V gene, CDR1 is MGHDK and CDR2 is SYGVNS. The CDR3 nucleotides are TGTGCCAGCAGTTCCCAAAGTGCTACTGGCAATCAGCCCCAGCATTTT. It specifies CASSSQSATGNQPQHF.

The rearrangement links TRBV27 to TRBJ2-3; 15 nucleotides align to TRBD2. The CDR3 is 17 residues long. V was pared by 6 bases and J by 4 bases, with 8 bases of the junction left unmatched. Germline assignment: CDR1 MNHEY and CDR2 SMNVEV (reference sequence). As DNA, the CDR3 is TGTGCCAGCAGGAGCCTCCGGACTAGCGGGGGGGCAGATACGCAGTATTTT. Translation gives CASRSLRTSGGADTQYF.

The rearrangement uses TRBV5-1 and TRBJ2-1, with D perhaps matching TRBD1 (6 bases). Germline assignment: CDR1 SGHRS and CDR2 YFSETQ. This CDR3 spans 15 amino acids. Between the trimmed V and J ends, which lost 6 bases and 0 bases, there was a span of 13 bases. CDR3 region: CASMVTGTSYNEQFF. In nucleotides, the CDR3 is TGCGCCAGCATGGTCACAGGGACCTCCTACAATGAGCAGTTCTTC.

The chain employs TRBV7-9 and TRBJ1-1; TRBD1 agrees at 7 bases. The CDR3 contains 15 residues. Germline CDR1 SEHNR, CDR2 FQNEAQ (reference sequence). V trimming: 4 bases; J trimming: 10 bases; junction bases outside the gene matches: 15. In DNA, the CDR3 is TGTGCCAGCAGCTCAACAGAACAGGGGTTAGAGGGAGCTTTCTTT. It yields the protein CASSSTEQGLEGAFF.

This chain joins TRBV4-1 and TRBJ2-1, with a possible D match to TRBD2 (7 bases). Trimming stripped 0 bases from V and 4 bases from J, with 10 bases between. The CDR3 runs 15 residues. Germline-derived CDR1 and CDR2 are MGHRA and YSYEKL. This CDR3 is CASSQDGGPYNEQFF. The CDR3 bases are TGCGCCAGCAGCCAAGACGGGGGGCCGTACAATGAGCAGTTCTTC.

The rearrangement links TRBV2 to TRBJ2-5, with D possibly matching TRBD2 (5 bases). CDR3 length: 11 amino acids. The V end lost 4 bases, the J end lost 5 bases, and 5 bases lay between the germline ends. The germline CDR1 and CDR2 sequences are SNHLY and FYNNEI. The chain's CDR3 is CASSAGETQYF. DNA for the CDR3: TGTGCCAGCAGTGCGGGGGAGACCCAGTACTTC.

CDR3 region: CASSLVAGKAFF. The CDR3 nucleotides read TGTGCCAGCAGCTTAGTAGCAGGGAAAGCTTTCTTT. The V gene is TRBV11-1, the J gene TRBJ1-1; possibly TRBD1 for D (5 bases). Germline V CDR1 and CDR2: SGHAT, FQDESV (reference sequence). Trimming stripped 1 base from V and 9 bases from J, with 9 bases between. This CDR3 region has 12 residues.

In its sample, this clone was seen once. V usage is TRBV10-3 and J usage is TRBJ1-4; 9 bases map to TRBD1. V shed 10 bases and J 5 bases; nucleotides not matched to a gene: 17. Germline V gene lookup returns CDR1 ENHRY and CDR2 SYGVKD. This CDR3 has 17 residues. CDR3 in DNA: TGTGCCACCCCGGGACAGGGAGGTCCCAGAGAAAATGAAAAACTGTTTTTT. Amino acids: CATPGQGGPRENEKLFF.

This clone was picked up one time. The genes are TRBV7-2 and TRBJ1-5, with TRBD1 as a possible D gene (6 bases). V shed 5 bases and J shed 7 bases, with 12 bases lying between them. Germline-derived CDR1 and CDR2 are SGHTA and FQGNSA. This CDR3 has 13 amino acids. For the CDR3, the DNA is TGTGCCAGCAGCCCGGACAGAACCCAGCCCCAGCATTTT. This sequence encodes CASSPDRTQPQHF.

The chain employs TRBV5-1 and TRBJ2-3; perhaps TRBD1 as D (6 bases). Trimming took off 0 bases at V and 4 bases at J, with 15 bases between the two ends. The CDR3 covers 16 residues. The V gene's germline CDR1 is SGHRS and CDR2 YFSETQ. The CDR3, as DNA: TGCGCCAGCAGCTTGGCTACAGGGCCGTGGGCAGATACGCAGTATTTT. As protein: CASSLATGPWADTQYF.

The chain uses TRBV4-1 and TRBJ2-3; 12 positions agree with TRBD2. The CDR3 covers 17 residues. CDR1 and CDR2 from the germline V gene are MGHRA and YSYEKL. V gave up 1 base and J gave up 4 bases; unmatched junction bases: 6. Here the CDR3 DNA reads TGCGCCAGCAGCCAAGCCCCCGCTAGCGGGAGGGCAGATACGCAGTATTTT. Residues: CASSQAPASGRADTQYF.

This sequence joins TRBV5-4 and TRBJ1-3; TRBD1 aligns across 7 bases. Trimming at V came to 3 bases and at J to 0 bases, leaving 9 bases not matched to a gene. Germline V gene sequence: CDR1 SGHNT, CDR2 YYREEE (reference sequence). The CDR3 has 17 residues. CDR3 protein: CASSSGWTGASGNTIYF. The CDR3 nucleotides are TGTGCCAGCAGCTCCGGTTGGACAGGCGCCTCTGGAAACACCATATATTTT.

The chain employs TRBV2 and TRBJ2-5, with 9 bases aligning to TRBD2. CDR3 size: 14 residues. The trim removed 8 bases at V and 6 bases at J, leaving 10 bases unmatched. Germline V CDR1 and CDR2: SNHLY, FYNNEI. The CDR3: CASASSGSVKTQYF. CDR3 in DNA: TGTGCCAGCGCCAGTAGCGGGAGTGTGAAGACCCAGTACTTC.

The count of this clone is one. This sequence joins TRBV7-2 and TRBJ2-3; D may be TRBD2 (5 bases). V lost 5 bases to trimming and J lost 7 bases, with 13 bases between them. Germline-derived CDR1 and CDR2 are SGHTA and FQGNSA. The CDR3 has 13 amino acids. CDR3 protein: CASSPSAVHTQYF. The CDR3 bases are TGTGCCAGCAGCCCTTCAGCGGTGCATACGCAGTATTTT.

Comments on this clone: A far more abundant clone sits one base away, making this likely a read error. The chain is built from TRBV27 and TRBJ1-5; 8 nucleotides align to TRBD1. This CDR3 has 14 residues. V was clipped by 6 bases and J by 0 bases; unmatched bases: 1. Germline-derived CDR1 and CDR2 are MNHEY and SMNVEV (reference sequence). The CDR3: CASRTGDSNQPQHF. The DNA of the CDR3 is TGTGCCAGCAGGACAGGGGATAGCAATCAGCCCCAGCATTTT.

This chain uses TRBV10-3 with TRBJ2-7, with TRBD2 matching over 7 bases. Germline V gene data show CDR1 as ENHRY and CDR2 as SYGVKD. Trimming removed 3 bases from V and 10 bases from J; junction bases left unmatched: 15. The CDR3 covers 15 residues. CDR3 amino acids: CAISEDSGLESVQYF. DNA for the CDR3: TGTGCCATCAGTGAAGATAGTGGACTAGAATCCGTACAGTACTTC.

J is TRBJ2-3 and V is TRBV7-9, with 9 bases fitting TRBD2. CDR1 and CDR2 (germline): SEHNR, FQNEAQ (reference sequence). Trimming removed 5 bases from V and 10 bases from J; junction bases left unmatched: 10. The CDR3 is made up of 14 amino acids. The CDR3 sequence: CASSQSVAGGSQYF. The DNA for the CDR3 is TGTGCCAGCAGCCAGTCAGTGGCGGGAGGGTCGCAGTATTTT.